Following are 8 T cell receptor beta chains from one sample sequenced in a study of shared clonotypes between healthy human individuals. TCRdb's table, derived via immunoSEQ multiplex PCR, lists solely in-frame clones and lacks some. Of roughly 2.2 million clones in the sample, roughly 90% were seen once. Sequencing used naive CD4+ T cells from PBMCs. The subset here: CD45RA+ positively selected. These receptor sequences come from a man younger than 30 in good health. Some clones in this sample may be carry-over from other donors' samples.

The chain combines TRBV11-1 with TRBJ1-2, with D tentatively TRBD1 (6 bases). V lost 2 bases and J 6 bases, leaving 19 bases between the germline ends. The CDR3 is made up of 16 amino acids. Germline V gene data show CDR1 as SGHAT and CDR2 as FQDESV (reference sequence). The DNA of the CDR3 is TGTGCCAGCAGCTTACGGGGCAGGGGAAGAGTGAATGGCTACACCTTC. Protein sequence: CASSLRGRGRVNGYTF.

The chain is built from TRBV9 and TRBJ2-1, with 7 bases fitting TRBD1. This CDR3 is built from 15 residues. J lost 5 bases, V lost 0 bases, and 5 bases had no gene match. CDR1 is SGDLS, CDR2 YYNGEE, per germline. The CDR3 reads CASSVGGGGHNEQFF. The DNA of the CDR3 is TGTGCCAGCAGCGTAGGAGGGGGCGGCCACAATGAGCAGTTCTTC. Together with reference TRBV9 and TRBJ2-1, the CDR3 gives the full variable domain: DSGVTQTPKHLITATGQRVTLRCSPRSGDLSVYWYQQSLDQGLQFLIQYYNGEERAKGNILERFSAQQFPDLHSELNLSSLELGDSALYFCASSVGGGGHNEQFFGPGTRLTVL.

Remarks on this clone: Different DNA sequences within this sample yield the same CDR3. The chain carries TRBV5-1 and TRBJ2-1, with D tentatively TRBD1 or TRBD2 (5 bases each). This CDR3 is 14 amino acids long. The germline gives CDR1 SGHRS, CDR2 YFSETQ. Trimming took 0 bases from V and 7 from J, leaving 11 bases between them. CDR3 in amino acids: CASSLVGASNEQFF. As DNA, the CDR3 is TGCGCCAGCAGCTTGGTCGGGGCTTCGAATGAGCAGTTCTTC.

The chain recombines TRBV7-8 with TRBJ1-5; a possible D gene is TRBD1 (5 bases). The CDR3 has 18 amino acids. Germline CDR1 reads SGHVS; CDR2 reads FQNEAQ. The V and J ends lost 5 bases and 5 bases respectively, with 25 bases between them. This chain's CDR3 is CASSPTRLGTQDHQPQHF. The CDR3 DNA follows: TGTGCCAGCAGCCCGACCCGCTTGGGGACTCAGGACCATCAGCCCCAGCATTTT.

For this clone: Additional DNA sequences in this sample encode the identical CDR3. The chain couples TRBV7-3 to TRBJ2-3; D is uncertain. V was clipped by 0 bases and J by 6 bases, with 7 bases between them. CDR3 length: 13 amino acids. From germline, CDR1 is SGHTA and CDR2 FQGTGA. The DNA for the CDR3 is TGTGCCAGCAGCTTAACGTCCCCGGATACGCAGTATTTT. Its protein product is CASSLTSPDTQYF.

The V and J genes are TRBV28 and TRBJ2-1; 9 positions match TRBD1. The J segment lost 5 bases and the V segment lost 6 bases, leaving 8 bases of the junction unmatched. There are 15 residues in the CDR3. Germline V gives CDR1 MDHEN, CDR2 SYDVKM. CDR3 sequence (DNA): TGTGCCAGCAGCCCAGGACAGGGGCCCCACAATGAGCAGTTCTTC. Translation: CASSPGQGPHNEQFF.

The rearrangement joins TRBV7-2 to TRBJ1-1, with 7 bases identical to TRBD1. Germline values: CDR1 SGHTA, CDR2 FQGNSA. The CDR3 sequence is 13 residues long. V gave up 8 bases and J gave up 1 base; unmatched junction bases: 4. CDR3 coding DNA: TGTGCCAGCCGAAGGGACAGGAACACTGAAGCTTTCTTT. Residues: CASRRDRNTEAFF. Together with reference TRBV7-2 and TRBJ1-1, the CDR3 gives the full variable domain: GAGVSQSPSNKVTEKGKDVELRCDPISGHTALYWYRQSLGQGLEFLIYFQGNSAPDKSGLPSDRFSAERTGGSVSTLTIQRTQQEDSAVYLCASRRDRNTEAFFGQGTRLTVV.

The rearrangement joins TRBV27 to TRBJ1-1; perhaps TRBD1 as D (5 bases). Trimming shortened V by 6 bases and J by 8 bases, and 16 bases separated the two germline ends. The CDR3 has 13 amino acids. Per germline, CDR1 MNHEY and CDR2 SMNVEV (reference sequence). The CDR3 nucleotides read TGTGCCAGCAGCGCCCAGGGAGGGGTAGAAGCTTTCTTT. It is translated as CASSAQGGVEAFF.